This T cell receptor (beta chain) derives from a study of T cell responses to AZD1222 COVID-19 vaccine. The assay was immunoSEQ multiplex PCR, and TCRdb's table has in-frame clones only and misses some. Altogether about 69,000 clones are present, 80% being singletons, with the ten largest covering over 13%. This CDR3 region has 13 residues. CDR1 and CDR2 from the germline V gene are LNHNV and YYDKDF (reference sequence). J gave up 4 bases and V 0 bases, and 0 bases lay outside the gene matches. Some second doses came at about 4 weeks and others at about 12 weeks; these were pooled. Study-wide results and limits: Among AZD1222 vaccinees, only 5 to 7 were seropositive at baseline.

This clone occurred many times. Its antigen remains unidentified. This TCR derives from an adult who received the AZD1222 COVID-19 vaccine. The J gene is TRBJ2-7, the V gene TRBV15; the match to TRBD2 covers 7 bases. The sequenced sample was peripheral blood, obtained 28 days after the second AZD1222 dose. CDR3 in DNA: TGTGCCACCAGCAGAGAGGGGGGGTACGAGCAGTACTTC. This sequence encodes CATSREGGYEQYF.